These 14 T cell receptor beta chains originate from one sample sequenced in a study of Tregs in tolerant kidney transplant recipients. Repertoires were generated with immunoSEQ multiplex PCR, while TCRdb's copy carries only in-frame clones and drops some. The sample's table shows about 23,000 clones. The nonmyeloablative bone marrow transplants came from related graft donors, with transient mixed chimerism. The material was CD4+ T cells from blood (PBMCs), obtained 6 months after the transplant. These receptors were obtained from a human patient who received a combined kidney and bone marrow transplant. Some T cells may have originated in the graft donor.

Concerning this clone itself: The read ends 3 residues shy of where the CDR3 ends; the end is completed using the germline J gene. The gene calls are TRBV20-1 and TRBJ2-3, with D perhaps matching TRBD1 (5 bases). Germline lookup yields CDR1 DFQATT and CDR2 SNEGSKA (reference sequence). Trimming took 3 bases from V and 0 from J, leaving 13 bases between them. CDR3 size: 15 residues. The CDR3: CSARDGQGSTDTQYF. CDR3 DNA, as far as it was read: TGCAGTGCTAGGGATGGGCAGGGCAGCACAGATACG.

As for this clone: The read finishes 3 residues shy of the CDR3 end, and the germline J gene is used to complete it. This sequence joins TRBV7-7 and TRBJ2-6; no clear D. The ends were cut back, 1 base at V and 0 bases at J, with 13 bases in the middle. This CDR3 contains 18 residues. Germline V gives CDR1 SSHAT, CDR2 FNYEAQ (reference sequence). The covered CDR3 bases are TGTGCCAGCAGCTTAGAGCCCGTCCCTCGCTCTGGGGCCAACGTC. It codes for CASSLEPVPRSGANV. The full CDR3 protein reads CASSLEPVPRSGANVLTF.

In the case of this clone: Sequencing ends 3 residues short of the CDR3 end; the germline J gene provides the rest. The chain couples TRBV18 to TRBJ2-3; unclear D gene. CDR3 length equals 16 residues. The V end was cut by 3 bases, the J end by 5 bases, with 18 bases between. The germline gives CDR1 KGHSH, CDR2 LQKENI. The CDR3 here is CASSPIENSRRDTQYF. The CDR3 bases that were read are TGTGCCAGCTCACCCATCGAGAACAGCAGGAGAGATACG. The variable domain in full, with the rest retrieved from reference TRBV18 and TRBJ2-3, is NAGVMQNPRHLVRRRGQEARLRCSPMKGHSHVYWYRQLPEEGLKFMVYLQKENIIDESGMPKERFSAEFPKEGPSILRIQQVVRGDSAAYFCASSPIENSRRDTQYFGPGTRLTVL.

With regard to this clone: Coverage ceases 3 residues before the CDR3 finishes, and the germline J gene fills in the end. The rearrangement joins TRBV5-1 to TRBJ1-4; 10 nucleotides agree with TRBD1. CDR1 and CDR2 from the germline V gene are SGHRS and YFSETQ. After removal of 1 base from V and 5 bases from J, the junction contained 8 bases not matched to a gene. The CDR3 spans 17 residues. The CDR3 sequence is CASSLSGTGAGNEKLFF. The sequenced CDR3 bases are TGCGCCAGCAGCTTGTCCGGGACAGGGGCGGGGAATGAAAAA.

A word on this clone: The read terminates 3 residues ahead of where the CDR3 ends, so the germline J gene completes it. This chain connects TRBV15 to TRBJ1-1; no reliable D call. The CDR3 consists of 12 residues. Germline CDR1 is LNHNV and CDR2 is YYDKDF (reference sequence). The germline V and J ends were trimmed by 6 bases and 0 bases, with 5 bases remaining between them. The CDR3 protein is CATRYLNTEAFF. CDR3 bases read: TGTGCCACCAGGTATCTGAACACTGAA.

On this clone: The CDR3 end lies 3 residues beyond the end of the read and is filled in from the germline J gene. This chain uses TRBV6-1 with TRBJ1-2, with a tentative D call TRBD1 (5 bases). Trimming took off 2 bases at V and 4 bases at J, with 14 bases between the two ends. CDR1 and CDR2 (germline): MNHNS, SASEGT. The CDR3 consists of 15 residues. The CDR3 bases that were read are TGTGCCAGCAGTGAAACAGGCAAGGGTTCCTATGGC. This translates into CASSETGKGSYG. The whole CDR3 reads CASSETGKGSYGYTF.

A word on this clone: Coverage ceases 3 residues before the CDR3 finishes, and the germline J gene fills in the end. The chain uses TRBV20-1 and TRBJ1-5; a weak D match, TRBD1 (6 bases). V lost 1 base to trimming and J lost 0 bases, with 16 bases between them. The CDR3 extends over 17 amino acids. From germline, CDR1 is DFQATT and CDR2 SNEGSKA (reference sequence). CDR3 amino acids: CSARGQRDTYSNQPQHF. Partial CDR3 DNA: TGCAGTGCTAGAGGTCAACGGGACACCTATAGCAATCAGCCC.

In regard to this clone: The sequenced fragment ends 3 residues before the CDR3 boundary, so the rest is inferred from the germline J gene. The chain employs TRBV18 and TRBJ2-7; 10 bases map to TRBD1. Unmatched junction bases numbered 9, after V lost 4 bases and J lost 0 bases. Germline loops: CDR1 KGHSH, CDR2 LQKENI. The CDR3 extends over 17 amino acids. CDR3 DNA (partial): TGTGCCAGCTCACACGTCCCGGGACAGGGGTTCTCCTACGAG. Amino acids: CASSHVPGQGFSYE. The full-length CDR3 reads as CASSHVPGQGFSYEQYF.

The CDR3 bases that were read are TGTGCCAGCAGCTTGCAAGGGGATAATTCACCC. It is translated as CASSLQGDNSP. The CDR3 in full is CASSLQGDNSPLHF. The chain uses TRBV7-8 and TRBJ1-6, with TRBD1 as a possible D gene (5 bases). The read gets to within 3 residues of the CDR3 end, and the germline J gene fills in the rest. Trimming pared 3 bases from V and 5 bases from J, leaving 8 bases between. Germline V gives CDR1 SGHVS, CDR2 FQNEAQ. There are 14 residues in the CDR3.

Points on this clone: The read halts 3 residues ahead of the CDR3 end, with the missing end drawn from the germline J gene. The chain joins TRBV7-6 to TRBJ2-2, with D perhaps TRBD1 (5 bases). CDR3 length: 13 amino acids. V gave up 5 bases and J gave up 4 bases, with 8 bases separating them. Germline V gene sequence: CDR1 SGHVS, CDR2 FNYEAQ. CDR3 amino acids: CASSEGVTGELFF. CDR3 DNA, as far as it was read: TGTGCCAGCAGCGAAGGGGTCACCGGGGAG.

On this clone itself: The read ends 3 residues before the CDR3 terminus; that terminus is restored from the germline J gene. J is TRBJ1-1 and V is TRBV5-1; D perhaps matches TRBD1 (5 bases). This CDR3 spans 15 amino acids. The germline V gene has CDR1 SGHRS and CDR2 YFSETQ. The germline V and J ends were trimmed by 1 base and 4 bases, with 14 bases remaining between them. CDR3 protein: CASSLSAGSSTEAFF. CDR3 bases read: TGCGCCAGCAGCTTGTCGGCAGGGAGTAGCACTGAA.

As for this clone: The read finishes 3 residues shy of the CDR3 end, and the germline J gene is used to complete it. The chain employs TRBV19 and TRBJ2-2; D is uncertain. The CDR3 contains 14 residues. Germline V lookup: CDR1 LNHDA, CDR2 SQIVND (reference sequence). Trimming pared 3 bases from V and 9 bases from J, leaving 14 bases between. The chain's CDR3 is CASSIADLARELFF. CDR3 bases read: TGTGCCAGTAGTATCGCCGATTTGGCCCGGGAG. The entire variable domain, with the rest obtained from reference TRBV19 and TRBJ2-2, is as follows: DGGITQSPKYLFRKEGQNVTLSCEQNLNHDAMYWYRQDPGQGLRLIYYSQIVNDFQKGDIAEGYSVSREKKESFPLTVTSAQKNPTAFYLCASSIADLARELFFGEGSRLTVL.

As concerns this clone: The CDR3 is cut off 3 residues early in the read; its end comes from the germline J gene. This rearrangement joins TRBV10-1 to TRBJ1-1; D perhaps matches TRBD1 (5 bases). Trimming left V 4 bases short and J 0 bases short, with 6 bases between. This CDR3 has 13 residues. Germline loops: CDR1 WNHNN, CDR2 SYGVQD (reference sequence). CDR3 bases read: TGCGCCAGCAGTGGACAGCTGAACACTGAA. Translated, it gives CASSGQLNTE. The complete CDR3 reads CASSGQLNTEAFF.

Worth noting for this clone: The read falls 3 residues short of the CDR3 end, and the missing part is taken from the germline J gene. V usage is TRBV19 and J usage is TRBJ1-4; TRBD1 aligns across 7 bases. The CDR3 has 18 amino acids. The ends lost 5 bases at V and 0 bases at J; junction bases unmatched: 12. CDR1 and CDR2 (germline): LNHDA, SQIVND (reference sequence). The DNA read from the CDR3 is TGTGCCAGTAGTCTTTCGGGACAGAGAACTCCAACTAATGAAAAA. This translates into CASSLSGQRTPTNEK. The entire CDR3 sequence reads CASSLSGQRTPTNEKLFF.